Listed here are 30 T cell receptor beta chains from one sample, sequenced in a study of CD8 T cell repertoires and HIV-1 epitope variants. Their antigens remain unidentified. Here immunoSEQ multiplex PCR was the method, and the copy in TCRdb shows in-frame clones only, minus some. The sample has over 5,000 clones, about three fifths seen once. The sample consisted of cultured CD8+ T cells derived from PBMCs. The receptors here all came from a male donor with HIV.

This clone appeared a single time. V gene TRBV6-4 combines with J gene TRBJ2-3; unclear D gene. Trimming pared 0 bases from V and 2 bases from J, leaving 15 bases between. This CDR3 region has 17 residues. Germline CDR1 reads MRHNA; CDR2 reads SNTAGT. CDR3 coding DNA: TGTGCCAGCAGTGACTCCCTCCGTTTAAGGCCCACAGATACGCAGTATTTT. Translating gives CASSDSLRLRPTDTQYF.

The chain links TRBV19 to TRBJ2-2, with 7 bases that match TRBD1. The CDR3 is 17 residues long. The ends lost 4 bases at V and 4 bases at J; junction bases unmatched: 12. The germline gives CDR1 LNHDA, CDR2 SQIVND (reference sequence). CDR3 sequence: CASSTDGQVGRTGELFF. For the CDR3, the DNA is TGTGCCAGTAGTACCGACGGACAGGTGGGGCGCACCGGGGAGCTGTTTTTT.

This chain uses TRBV19 with TRBJ1-5, with D perhaps matching TRBD1 (6 bases). The CDR3 totals 15 residues. Germline lookup yields CDR1 LNHDA and CDR2 SQIVND (reference sequence). Deletions cut 3 bases from V and 6 bases from J, with 15 bases between. CDR3 sequence reads: CASSMGQGRSQPQHF. The CDR3 DNA reads as TGTGCCAGTAGTATGGGGCAGGGGAGAAGTCAGCCCCAGCATTTT.

The V and J genes are TRBV28 and TRBJ2-1; 7 bases fit TRBD1. CDR1 is MDHEN, CDR2 SYDVKM, per germline. The CDR3 totals 14 residues. The V segment lost 5 bases and the J segment 4 bases; nucleotides outside the gene matches: 5. The CDR3 loop reads CASSAGQAYNEQFF. The CDR3 coding sequence is TGTGCCAGCAGTGCCGGACAGGCTTACAATGAGCAGTTCTTC.

V is TRBV27 and J is TRBJ2-1; TRBD1 matches at 8 bases. Trimming at V came to 7 bases and at J to 5 bases, leaving 10 bases not matched to a gene. Germline V gene lookup returns CDR1 MNHEY and CDR2 SMNVEV (reference sequence). The CDR3 has 15 amino acids. This chain's CDR3 is CASNIDRGGDNEQFF. The CDR3 DNA reads TGTGCCAGCAATATAGACAGGGGAGGAGACAATGAGCAGTTCTTC.

In its sample, this clone was seen a few times. The rearrangement links TRBV14 to TRBJ2-7, with TRBD1 identical over 9 bases. Per germline, CDR1 SGHDN and CDR2 FVKESK. The CDR3 runs to 14 residues. The V gene end was trimmed by 4 bases and the J gene end by 3 bases; junction bases not matched to a gene: 4. DNA of the CDR3: TGTGCCAGCAGCCTACGGGACAGGGTCTACGAGCAGTACTTC. Its translation is CASSLRDRVYEQYF.

This clone was seen just once. The rearrangement links TRBV7-9 to TRBJ2-2; the D is unclear. Looked up from germline, CDR1 is SEHNR and CDR2 is FQNEAQ (reference sequence). The CDR3 is 15 amino acids. Trimming pared 5 bases from V and 0 bases from J, leaving 10 bases between. CDR3 in DNA: TGTGCCAGCAGCCCAGCAGAAGCGAACACCGGGGAGCTGTTTTTT. Amino acids: CASSPAEANTGELFF.

This sequence joins TRBV28 and TRBJ1-2, with 11 bases matching TRBD1. CDR3 size: 15 residues. J gave up 3 bases and V 6 bases, and 6 bases lay outside the gene matches. Per the germline V gene, CDR1 is MDHEN and CDR2 is SYDVKM. Here the CDR3 DNA reads TGTGCCAGCAGACCCGGGACAGGGGGAGACTATGGCTACACCTTC. Encoded protein: CASRPGTGGDYGYTF.

The chain links TRBV9 to TRBJ2-7; D perhaps matches TRBD2 (6 bases). Germline lookup yields CDR1 SGDLS and CDR2 YYNGEE. CDR3 length: 14 amino acids. Between the trimmed V and J ends, which lost 0 bases and 4 bases, there was a span of 11 bases. The CDR3 spells CASSVEGSGYEQYF. DNA of the CDR3: TGTGCCAGCAGCGTAGAGGGTAGCGGTTACGAGCAGTACTTC.

The chain joins TRBV28 to TRBJ2-7; D possibly uses TRBD1 or TRBD2 (5 bases each). The germline V gene encodes CDR1 MDHEN and CDR2 SYDVKM. This CDR3 is 15 amino acids long. V lost 4 bases to trimming and J lost 5 bases, with 18 bases between them. The CDR3 region is CASSSGTSRADEQYF. The CDR3, as DNA: TGTGCCAGCAGTTCAGGGACCTCGAGAGCCGACGAGCAGTACTTC.

CDR3 region: CASSDHNQPQHF. CDR3 nucleotides: TGTGCCAGCAGCGATCACAATCAGCCCCAGCATTTT. J is TRBJ1-5 and V is TRBV5-8; D is ambiguous. This CDR3 contains 12 residues. Germline CDR1 is SGHTS and CDR2 is YDEGEE. The ends were cut back, 4 bases at V and 3 bases at J, with 5 bases in the middle.

The CDR3 bases are TGTGCCACCAGCAGAGGGGCTGGAAACACCATATATTTT. It codes for CATSRGAGNTIYF. The V call is TRBV15, the J call TRBJ1-3; no reliable D call. The CDR3 is 13 residues long. The V and J ends lost 1 base and 2 bases respectively, with 3 bases between them. The germline V gene encodes CDR1 LNHNV and CDR2 YYDKDF (reference sequence).

J is TRBJ2-2 and V is TRBV7-9, with 8 nucleotides matching TRBD1. V dropped 4 bases and J dropped 4; count of bases not matched to a gene: 2. Per the germline V gene, CDR1 is SEHNR and CDR2 is FQNEAQ (reference sequence). The CDR3 contains 14 residues. The CDR3 is CASSSTGATGELFF. CDR3 nucleotides: TGTGCCAGCAGCTCGACAGGGGCCACCGGGGAGCTGTTTTTT.

This chain connects TRBV7-8 to TRBJ2-7; TRBD2 matches at 12 bases. V shed 4 bases, J shed 8 bases, and the junction held 6 bases outside the gene matches. The CDR3 has 14 residues. The germline V gene has CDR1 SGHVS and CDR2 FQNEAQ. CDR3: CASSSTSGRSQQYF. In DNA form, the CDR3 reads TGTGCCAGCAGCTCGACTAGCGGGAGATCGCAGCAGTACTTC. The full variable domain, completed using reference TRBV7-8 and TRBJ2-7, is GAGVSQSPRYKVAKRGQDVALRCDPISGHVSLFWYQQALGQGPEFLTYFQNEAQLDKSGLPSDRFFAERPEGSVSTLKIQRTQQEDSAVYLCASSSTSGRSQQYFGPGTRLTVT.

DNA of the CDR3: TGTGCCAGCAGCACGACAGGGGTTGAGCAGTACTTC. Protein product: CASSTTGVEQYF. The chain recombines TRBV11-1 with TRBJ2-7; 8 bases map to TRBD1. V lost 5 bases to trimming and J lost 7 bases; unmatched junction nucleotides: 4. Germline V gene data show CDR1 as SGHAT and CDR2 as FQDESV (reference sequence). The CDR3 has 12 residues.

This clone is classed as medium-sized (0.01 to 0.1%). The V gene is TRBV19, the J gene TRBJ1-1, with a weak D call TRBD1 (5 bases). The CDR3 loop spans 15 amino acids. V was shortened by 5 bases and J by 0 bases, with 13 bases between the two germline ends. The germline gives CDR1 LNHDA, CDR2 SQIVND (reference sequence). CDR3 DNA sequence: TGTGCCAGTAGTGATTACGGGGCTCTGAACACTGAAGCTTTCTTT. Translation gives CASSDYGALNTEAFF.

The chain couples TRBV7-2 to TRBJ2-3; D might be TRBD2 (7 bases). V lost 2 bases, J lost 4 bases, and 13 bases lay in between. The CDR3 consists of 15 residues. The germline CDR1 and CDR2 sequences are SGHTA and FQGNSA. The CDR3 nucleotides are TGTGCCAGCAGCTTACGGAGGGGGGGGGCAGATACGCAGTATTTT. Amino acids: CASSLRRGGADTQYF. Supplemented by reference TRBV7-2 and TRBJ2-3, the full variable domain reads GAGVSQSPSNKVTEKGKDVELRCDPISGHTALYWYRQSLGQGLEFLIYFQGNSAPDKSGLPSDRFSAERTGGSVSTLTIQRTQQEDSAVYLCASSLRRGGADTQYFGPGTRLTVL.

Only a few counts were recorded for this clone. The chain carries TRBV7-2 and TRBJ2-7, with 9 nucleotides matching TRBD2. This CDR3 is built from 15 residues. Germline assignment: CDR1 SGHTA and CDR2 FQGNSA. With V trimmed by 5 bases and J by 1 base, 6 bases remained unmatched. CDR3 DNA sequence: TGTGCCAGCAGCCCGTCCGCGGGAGGGTCCTACGAGCAGTACTTC. Translated: CASSPSAGGSYEQYF. Filled out from reference TRBV7-2 and TRBJ2-7, the complete variable domain reads GAGVSQSPSNKVTEKGKDVELRCDPISGHTALYWYRQSLGQGLEFLIYFQGNSAPDKSGLPSDRFSAERTGGSVSTLTIQRTQQEDSAVYLCASSPSAGGSYEQYFGPGTRLTVT.

The chain combines TRBV13 with TRBJ2-5; the D gene is possibly TRBD2 (6 bases). The V end lost 6 bases, the J end lost 5 bases, and 16 bases lay between the germline ends. The CDR3 has 14 residues. Germline CDR1 is PRHDT and CDR2 is FYEKMQ (reference sequence). The CDR3 nucleotides are TGTGCCAGCAGTCCCCGACTAGAGGAGGAGACCCAGTACTTC. Translation: CASSPRLEEETQYF. Using reference TRBV13 and TRBJ2-5 for the parts outside the CDR3, the full variable domain is AAGVIQSPRHLIKEKRETATLKCYPIPRHDTVYWYQQGPGQDPQFLISFYEKMQSDKGSIPDRFSAQQFSDYHSELNMSSLELGDSALYFCASSPRLEEETQYFGPGTRLLVL.

This chain uses TRBV18 with TRBJ1-4; 8 nucleotides agree with TRBD1. Germline loops: CDR1 KGHSH, CDR2 LQKENI. The CDR3 runs 17 residues. V dropped 1 base and J dropped 0; count of bases not matched to a gene: 4. CDR3 loop: CASSPQIQGATNEKLFF. The CDR3 DNA sequence: TGTGCCAGCTCACCACAAATACAGGGGGCAACTAATGAAAAACTGTTTTTT.

The chain joins TRBV25-1 to TRBJ2-7; D might be TRBD1 or TRBD2, each matching 6 bases. This CDR3 is 13 amino acids long. CDR1 and CDR2 (germline): MGHDK, SYGVNS. V lost 4 bases to trimming and J lost 3 bases, with 10 bases between them. The CDR3 DNA reads as TGTGCCAGCAGTGTGGAGGGACACTACGAGCAGTACTTC. Its protein product is CASSVEGHYEQYF.

The J gene is TRBJ2-7, the V gene TRBV27; D is unresolved. There are 13 residues in the CDR3. Trimming pared 6 bases from V and 4 bases from J, leaving 13 bases between. From germline, CDR1 is MNHEY and CDR2 SMNVEV (reference sequence). CDR3 protein: CASSLVGSYEQYF. DNA for the CDR3: TGTGCCAGCAGCTTAGTGGGATCGTACGAGCAGTACTTC.

The CDR3 DNA reads TGTGCTACTGCGGGGAATGAGCAGTTCTTC. As protein: CATAGNEQFF. The chain combines TRBV19 with TRBJ2-1, with D possibly matching TRBD2 (6 bases). The CDR3 length is 10 residues. CDR1 LNHDA and CDR2 SQIVND come from the germline V gene (reference sequence).

A few counts support this clone. Here the CDR3 DNA reads TGCGCCAGCAGCCCGGACGGGGTGAACACTGAAGCTTTCTTT. It codes for CASSPDGVNTEAFF. This rearrangement joins TRBV5-1 to TRBJ1-1; D is unclear. The CDR3 length is 14 residues. Germline CDR1 and CDR2: SGHRS and YFSETQ. Deletions cut 4 bases from V and 0 bases from J, with 10 bases between.

The V and J genes are TRBV6-1 and TRBJ1-2; 7 nucleotides match TRBD1. The V and J ends lost 10 bases and 5 bases, in that order; junction bases with no gene match: 13. The CDR3 consists of 14 residues. The germline V gene encodes CDR1 MNHNS and CDR2 SASEGT. The CDR3: CATQGEGSRYGYTF. In DNA form, the CDR3 reads TGTGCCACCCAGGGGGAGGGCTCGAGGTATGGCTACACCTTC.

The V and J genes are TRBV7-2 and TRBJ2-5; TRBD2 aligns across 11 bases. Germline V gives CDR1 SGHTA, CDR2 FQGNSA. J gave up 2 bases and V 0 bases, and 5 bases lay outside the gene matches. There are 17 residues in the CDR3. CDR3 region: CASSLAPGLAVQETQYF. CDR3 sequence (DNA): TGTGCCAGCAGCTTAGCGCCGGGACTAGCGGTGCAAGAGACCCAGTACTTC.

The chain employs TRBV28 and TRBJ2-2; the D gene is possibly TRBD2 (7 bases). Germline CDR1 and CDR2: MDHEN and SYDVKM. This CDR3 comprises 14 residues. V was clipped by 5 bases and J by 6 bases, with 13 bases between them. CDR3 sequence reads: CASSLEGGAGELFF. As DNA, the CDR3 is TGTGCCAGCAGTCTAGAGGGGGGGGCCGGGGAGCTGTTTTTT.

The chain recombines TRBV7-3 with TRBJ2-1; D unclear. From germline, CDR1 is SGHTA and CDR2 FQGTGA. The V end lost 2 bases, the J end lost 0 bases, and 5 bases lay between the germline ends. CDR3 length equals 14 residues. The CDR3 reads CASSLDSSYNEQFF. The CDR3 DNA follows: TGTGCCAGCAGCTTAGATAGCTCCTACAATGAGCAGTTCTTC.

The gene calls are TRBV7-6 and TRBJ2-1; no clear D gene. The CDR3 extends over 13 amino acids. Between the trimmed V and J ends, which lost 3 bases and 10 bases, there was a span of 13 bases. CDR1 and CDR2 from the germline V gene are SGHVS and FNYEAQ. The CDR3: CASSFLNSEEQFF. The CDR3 DNA is TGTGCCAGCAGCTTCTTGAACAGCGAAGAGCAGTTCTTC.

V gene TRBV7-9 combines with J gene TRBJ2-1, with 8 bases that match TRBD2. Germline V lookup: CDR1 SEHNR, CDR2 FQNEAQ (reference sequence). Trimming removed 5 bases from V and 0 bases from J; junction bases left unmatched: 9. The length of the CDR3 is 17 residues. The DNA of the CDR3 is TGTGCCAGCAGCGGAGATGCGGGAGGTTACTCCTACAATGAGCAGTTCTTC. Translated, it gives CASSGDAGGYSYNEQFF.